This record looks at one TCR beta chain sequence and its context. What it recognizes is unknown. The record originates from a study of shared clonotypes between healthy human individuals. The overall study: Donors were two women and three men aged 18 to 49.

General study findings and limits: In contrast to clonotypes shared by all four donors, non-shared clonotypes had lower generation probabilities. Four donors had around 5.5% of their naive CD4 clonotypes in common.

For each subset, genomic DNA was distributed in equal portions over several immunoSEQ plates. This table comes from immunoSEQ multiplex PCR, and its TCRdb copy is limited to in-frame clones, with some not included. The sample lists roughly 220,000 clones, 65% occurring once. The CDR3 runs to 15 residues. Losses at the gene ends were 6 bases for V and 5 bases for J; bases not matched to a gene: 8. Germline loops: CDR1 SNHLY, CDR2 FYNNEI. The TCR was taken from a man younger than 40 in good health. Source material: memory CD4+ T cells sorted from blood. Subset meaning: CD45RA-negative fraction. This chain connects TRBV2 to TRBJ1-5; 9 bases match TRBD1. The CDR3 region has the DNA TGTGCCAGCAGGGCCGGGACAGGGAAGGATCAGCCCCAGCATTTT. Protein: CASRAGTGKDQPQHF.